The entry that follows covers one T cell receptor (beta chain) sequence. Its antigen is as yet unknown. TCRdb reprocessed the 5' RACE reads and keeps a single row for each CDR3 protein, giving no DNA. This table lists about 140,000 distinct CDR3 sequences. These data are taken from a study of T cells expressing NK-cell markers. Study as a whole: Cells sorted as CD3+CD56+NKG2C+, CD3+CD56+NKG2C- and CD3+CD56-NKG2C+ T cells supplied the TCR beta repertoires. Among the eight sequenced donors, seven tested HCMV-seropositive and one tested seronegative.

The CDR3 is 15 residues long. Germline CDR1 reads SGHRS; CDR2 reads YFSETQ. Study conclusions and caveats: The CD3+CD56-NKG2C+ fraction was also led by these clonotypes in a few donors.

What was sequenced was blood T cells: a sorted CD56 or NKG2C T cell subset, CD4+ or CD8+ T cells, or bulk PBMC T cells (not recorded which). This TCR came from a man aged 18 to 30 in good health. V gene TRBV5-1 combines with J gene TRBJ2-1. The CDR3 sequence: CASSLGGSSYNEQFF.